This TCR beta chain came from a study of T-cell reconstitution after alpha-beta-depleted transplantation in children. Unique molecular identifiers featured in how the TCRbeta library was prepared. MiXCR was run by TCRdb on the PCR reads, yielding one entry per CDR3 protein. The sample lists around 410,000 distinct CDR3 sequences, approximately 11% seen once, with nearly 5.5% in the top ten. V gave up 0 bases and J gave up 7 bases; unmatched junction bases: 12. CDR3 length: 17 amino acids. The germline CDR1 and CDR2 sequences are DFQATT and SNEGSKA (reference sequence). Sequenced material: PBMCs from the stem cell graft donor, taken from the stem cell graft. This sequence joins TRBV20-1 and TRBJ2-3, with TRBD2 identical over 11 bases. This sequence originates from a human donor who donated a stem cell graft to a child with acute myeloid leukemia. The CDR3 sequence: CSARELGLAVLGNTQYF. As DNA, the CDR3 is TGCAGTGCTAGAGAATTGGGACTAGCGGTCCTGGGGAATACGCAGTATTTT.